A selection of T cell receptor beta chains follows, all from one sample in a study of human T cells and chemical hapten exposure. TCRdb processed the RACE reads anew with MiXCR; each CDR3 protein has one entry. The table has under 70,000 distinct CDR3 sequences, around 11% seen once. The source was whole blood, collected in connection with sensitization to the hapten diphenylcyclopropenone (DPC). All receptors come from a woman aged 40 to 49 with alopecia areata. Some clones in this sample may be carry-over from other donors' samples. CDR3s include the opening cysteine and the closing phenylalanine or tryptophan. The D gene is left open where the match is weak. Size tells how often a clone was seen (once, few, many) or the class of an expanded clone, and some rows leave it out.

clone_size j_call d_call v_call cdr3_nt cdr3_aa
many TRBJ1-1 - TRBV14 TGTGCCAGCAGCCAGCTCTCCGGGCGCACTGAAGCTTTCTTT CASSQLSGRTEAFF
- TRBJ2-1 - TRBV24-1 TGTGCCACCGGCAACGAAGGGGGAGGGACGGGCAATGAGCAGTTCTTC CATGNEGGGTGNEQFF
few TRBJ2-5 TRBD2 TRBV29-1 TGCAGCGTATCGGACGGGGGGGAGACCCAGTACTTC CSVSDGGETQYF
many TRBJ2-1 - TRBV21-1 TGTGCCAGCAGCAAAGCGAGTAGGAATGAGCAGTTCTTC CASSKASRNEQFF
few TRBJ2-2 TRBD2 TRBV7-2 TGTGCCAGCAGCCCTCCGGGACTAGCCTTTACCGGGGAGCTGTTTTTT CASSPPGLAFTGELFF
many TRBJ2-7 - TRBV9 TGTGCCAGCAGCGTAGCAGGGTCCTCCGGGAACGAGCAGTACTTC CASSVAGSSGNEQYF
many TRBJ1-1 TRBD1 TRBV5-4 TGTGCCAGCAGCCTGACAGGGCTGAACACTGAAGCTTTCTTT CASSLTGLNTEAFF
many TRBJ1-2 - TRBV27 TGTGCCAGCAGATCACCCAACTATGGCTACACCTTC CASRSPNYGYTF
- TRBJ2-2 TRBD2 TRBV7-2 TGTGCCAGCAGCCCCAGCGGGAGGATGCAGGTCGGGGAGCTGTTTTTT CASSPSGRMQVGELFF
many TRBJ2-7 TRBD2 TRBV29-1 TGCAGCGTTAGGACTAGCGGCCTACAGTACTTC CSVRTSGLQYF
many TRBJ2-1 - TRBV20-1 TGCAGTGCTATAAGTCCGGGAGCAGATTACAATGAGCAGTTCTTC CSAISPGADYNEQFF
- TRBJ2-1 - TRBV2 TGTGCCGGTTCCAGGGGTGGTGAGCAGTTCTTC CAGSRGGEQFF
- TRBJ2-7 TRBD2 TRBV20-1 TGCAGTGCTAGTACGGGGGGCGAGCAGTACTTC CSASTGGEQYF
- TRBJ1-1 TRBD1 TRBV4-3 TGCGCCAGCAGCACCGGACAGGGTGAGAACACTGAAGCTTTCTTT CASSTGQGENTEAFF
- TRBJ2-1 TRBD2 TRBV29-1 TGCAGCGTCCATGCGGGAGGGAACTACAATGAGCAGTTCTTC CSVHAGGNYNEQFF
- TRBJ2-7 - TRBV7-2 TGTGCCAGCAGCTCCGGGACCCTGCCTAAGGAGCAGTACTTC CASSSGTLPKEQYF
many TRBJ1-1 TRBD1 TRBV29-1 TGCAGCGTGGCCCTGACAGGGACCGGTGAAGCTTTCTTT CSVALTGTGEAFF
many TRBJ2-7 TRBD2 TRBV5-1 TGCGCCAGCAGCTTACCCGCAAGCGGGAGGGCACACGAGCAGTACTTC CASSLPASGRAHEQYF
few TRBJ2-7 - TRBV27 TGTGCCGCTCGGGGGAGCTCCTACGAGCAGTACTTC CAARGSSYEQYF
- TRBJ2-5 - TRBV2 TGTGCCAGCAGAGTAGCAAAAGAGACCCAGTACTTC CASRVAKETQYF
few TRBJ1-2 - TRBV30 TGTGCCTGGTACTCGGCGGGCGACGGCTACACCTTC CAWYSAGDGYTF
few TRBJ1-1 - TRBV18 TGTGCCAGCTCAGCTACGGGACAGAACACTGAAGCTTTCTTT CASSATGQNTEAFF
many TRBJ1-1 - TRBV4-2 TGTGCCAGCAGCCAAGCTATCGGACGAGCTGAAGCTTTCTTT CASSQAIGRAEAFF
many TRBJ2-1 TRBD2 TRBV5-4 TGTGCCAGCAGCCCGACTAGCGGGAGGTCCGATGAGCAGTTCTTC CASSPTSGRSDEQFF
many TRBJ1-1 - TRBV21-1 TGTGCCAGCAGCAAGTCCATGAGGGGGAACACTGAAGCTTTCTTT CASSKSMRGNTEAFF
- TRBJ2-2 TRBD1 TRBV6-5 TGTGCCAGCAGCCAAGGGACAGGGGACGCCGGGGAGCTGTTTTTT CASSQGTGDAGELFF
- TRBJ2-7 TRBD2 TRBV5-1 TGCGCCAGCACCACACTAGCGGGAGGGCCCAACCACGAGCAGTACTTC CASTTLAGGPNHEQYF
- TRBJ2-7 TRBD2 TRBV29-1 TGCAGCGTTGAGAGTAGCGGGGGGCCCTCCTACGAGCAGTACTTC CSVESSGGPSYEQYF
- TRBJ2-3 TRBD1 TRBV20-1 TGCAGTGCTCCCGGACAGGGGATGTCGACAGATACGCAGTATTTT CSAPGQGMSTDTQYF
- TRBJ1-1 - TRBV5-4 TGTGCCAGCAGCCCCCCTGGGCGGAACACTGAAGCTTTCTTT CASSPPGRNTEAFF
- TRBJ2-5 TRBD2 TRBV7-7 TGTGCCAGCAGCTATAGCGGGACGGGGCAAGAGACCCAGTACTTC CASSYSGTGQETQYF
- TRBJ1-1 - TRBV9 TGTGCCAGCAGCCCCCACGGAGGGATGAACACTGAAGCTTTCTTT CASSPHGGMNTEAFF
many TRBJ1-1 TRBD1 TRBV7-2 TGTGCCAGCAGCTCCGCTGTGAGGGGGCGAACTGAAGCTTTCTTT CASSSAVRGRTEAFF
few TRBJ2-1 TRBD1 TRBV7-2 TGTGCCAGCAGGGGACAGGGGCTAAATGAGCAGTTCTTC CASRGQGLNEQFF
few TRBJ2-3 - TRBV12-3/TRBV12-4 TGTGCCAGCAGCGCCGACACCTCTAGCACAGATACGCAGTATTTT CASSADTSSTDTQYF
many TRBJ1-1 - TRBV6-5 TGTGCCAGCAGCCCCAAAGACGAGAACACTGAAGCTTTCTTT CASSPKDENTEAFF
many TRBJ1-1 - TRBV7-9 TGTGCCAGCAGCCTCAGGGGTGCGCGCACTGAAGCTTTCTTT CASSLRGARTEAFF
many TRBJ1-2 - TRBV28 TGTGCCAGCAGTTTCAGGGAGAGCTATGGCTACACCTTC CASSFRESYGYTF
few TRBJ2-7 TRBD1 TRBV12-3/TRBV12-4 TGTGCCAGCAGTCGCCAGGGGGACGAGCAGTACTTC CASSRQGDEQYF
few TRBJ2-7 TRBD1 TRBV5-1 TGCGCCAGCAGCTCCGGTCTGACAGGGACAACCTACGAGCAGTACTTC CASSSGLTGTTYEQYF
few TRBJ1-2 - TRBV27 TGTGCCAGCAGTCCGGAGGTTTTCTCTGGCTACACCTTC CASSPEVFSGYTF
many TRBJ2-7 TRBD1 TRBV29-1 TGCAGCGCAAGTGCCGGGACAGGGGCCCACGAGCAGTACTTC CSASAGTGAHEQYF
few TRBJ2-7 - TRBV4-1 TGCGCCAGCAGCCAAGATAGGAGTGGGCACCCTCCCTGGGGGCAGTACTTC CASSQDRSGHPPWGQYF
- TRBJ2-1 - TRBV29-1 TGCAGCGTTGAAGGACGCCGCGGTGAGCAGTTCTTC CSVEGRRGEQFF
- TRBJ2-2 - TRBV29-1 TGCAGCGTTGCGCCCACCGGGGAGCTGTTTTTT CSVAPTGELFF
- TRBJ2-2 - TRBV9 TGTGCCAGCAGCGCCCGACCCCCCGGGGAGCTGTTTTTT CASSARPPGELFF
many TRBJ1-1 - TRBV2 TGTGCCAGCAGTGAAACGAGGGTCGGCGGGGGCACTGAAGCTTTCTTT CASSETRVGGGTEAFF
- TRBJ2-1 - TRBV7-9 TGTGCCAGCAGTTCCCCCCCCTGGGGCAATGAGCAGTTCTTC CASSSPPWGNEQFF
many TRBJ1-6 - TRBV28 TGTGCCAGCAGACCTACGGGGTCACCCCTCCACTTT CASRPTGSPLHF
few TRBJ2-5 - TRBV29-1 TGCAGCGTACTCGAAGGGGAGGAGACCCAGTACTTC CSVLEGEETQYF
- TRBJ1-2 - TRBV27 TGTGCCAGCAGTAGTGGTGGGGCGGGGAACTATGGCTACACCTTC CASSSGGAGNYGYTF
few TRBJ2-3 TRBD1 TRBV6-5 TGTGCCAGCAGAGACAGGGGGCGCACAGATACGCAGTATTTT CASRDRGRTDTQYF
few TRBJ2-2 - TRBV5-1 TGCGCCAGCAGCTCGAGAGCGGAGAACACCGGGGAGCTGTTTTTT CASSSRAENTGELFF
many TRBJ1-6 TRBD1 TRBV7-9 TGTGCCAGCAGCTCAGGGGGTCAGACACCCCTCCACTTT CASSSGGQTPLHF
- TRBJ2-3 - TRBV5-5 TGTGCCAGCAGCTTGGATTGGGGCACAGATACGCAGTATTTT CASSLDWGTDTQYF
many TRBJ1-6 - TRBV6-5 TGTGCCAGCAGCCAATCCGGGAACTCCTATAATTCACCCCTCCACTTT CASSQSGNSYNSPLHF
- TRBJ1-5 - TRBV20-1 TGCAGTGCTAGAGATGAACAGGGTCTGAGGCCCCAGCATTTT CSARDEQGLRPQHF